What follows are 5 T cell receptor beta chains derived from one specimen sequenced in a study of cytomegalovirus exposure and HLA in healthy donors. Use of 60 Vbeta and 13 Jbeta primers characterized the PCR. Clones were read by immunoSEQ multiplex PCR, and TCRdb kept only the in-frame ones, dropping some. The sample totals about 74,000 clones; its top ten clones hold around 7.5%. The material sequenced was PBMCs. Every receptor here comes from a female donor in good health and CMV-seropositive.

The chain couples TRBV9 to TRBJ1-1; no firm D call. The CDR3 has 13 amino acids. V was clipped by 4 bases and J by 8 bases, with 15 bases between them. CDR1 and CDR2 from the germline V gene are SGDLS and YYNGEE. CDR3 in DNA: TGTGCCAGCAGCCCCCGGCCCCTGGAGGAAGCTTTCTTT. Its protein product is CASSPRPLEEAFF.

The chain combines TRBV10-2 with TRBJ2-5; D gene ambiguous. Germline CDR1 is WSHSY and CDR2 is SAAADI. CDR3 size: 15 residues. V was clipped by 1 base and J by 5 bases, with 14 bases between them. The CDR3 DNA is TGCGCCAGCAGTGAGTTAACGGTCCGATGGGAGACCCAGTACTTC. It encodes CASSELTVRWETQYF.

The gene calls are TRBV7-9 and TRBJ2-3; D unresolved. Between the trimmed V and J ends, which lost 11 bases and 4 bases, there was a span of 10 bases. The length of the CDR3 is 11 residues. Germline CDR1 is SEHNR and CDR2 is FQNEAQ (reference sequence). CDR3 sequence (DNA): TGTGCCTGCTCAGAGGCAGATACGCAGTATTTT. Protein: CACSEADTQYF.

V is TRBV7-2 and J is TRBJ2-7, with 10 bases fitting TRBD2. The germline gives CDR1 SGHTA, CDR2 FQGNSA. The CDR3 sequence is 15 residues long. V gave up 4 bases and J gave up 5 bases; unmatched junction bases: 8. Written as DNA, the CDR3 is TGTGCCAGCAGCTCTAGCGGGAGAATTATGAACGAGCAGTACTTC. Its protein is CASSSSGRIMNEQYF.

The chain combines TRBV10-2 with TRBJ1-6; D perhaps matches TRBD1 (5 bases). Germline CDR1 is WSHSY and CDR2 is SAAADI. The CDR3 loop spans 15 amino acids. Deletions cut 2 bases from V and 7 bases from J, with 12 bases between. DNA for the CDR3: TGCGCCAGCAGTGAGGACAGCTTCGAAAATTCACCCCTCCACTTT. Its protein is CASSEDSFENSPLHF.